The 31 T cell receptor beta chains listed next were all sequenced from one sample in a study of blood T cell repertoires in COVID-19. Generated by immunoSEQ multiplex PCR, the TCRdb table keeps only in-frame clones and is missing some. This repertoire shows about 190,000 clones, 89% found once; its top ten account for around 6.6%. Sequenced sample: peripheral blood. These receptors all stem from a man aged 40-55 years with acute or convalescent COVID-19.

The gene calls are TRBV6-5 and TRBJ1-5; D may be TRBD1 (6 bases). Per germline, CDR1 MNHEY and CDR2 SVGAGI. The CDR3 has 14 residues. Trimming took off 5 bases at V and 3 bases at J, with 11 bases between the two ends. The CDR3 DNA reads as TGTGCCAGCAGTAGAACAGGGAACAATCAGCCCCAGCATTTT. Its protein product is CASSRTGNNQPQHF.

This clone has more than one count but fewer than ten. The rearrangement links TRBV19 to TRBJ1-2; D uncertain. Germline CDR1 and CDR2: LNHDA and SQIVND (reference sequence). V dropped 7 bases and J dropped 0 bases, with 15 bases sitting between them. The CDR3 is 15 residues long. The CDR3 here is CASKRRAEANYGYTF. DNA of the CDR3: TGTGCCAGTAAGAGGAGGGCCGAAGCTAACTATGGCTACACCTTC.

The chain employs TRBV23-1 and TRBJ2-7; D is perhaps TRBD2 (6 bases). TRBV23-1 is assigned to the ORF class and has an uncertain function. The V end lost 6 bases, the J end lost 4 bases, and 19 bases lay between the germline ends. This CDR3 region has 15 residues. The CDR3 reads CASSHSRDWIYEQYF. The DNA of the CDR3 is TGCGCCAGCAGCCACTCCCGGGACTGGATTTACGAGCAGTACTTC.

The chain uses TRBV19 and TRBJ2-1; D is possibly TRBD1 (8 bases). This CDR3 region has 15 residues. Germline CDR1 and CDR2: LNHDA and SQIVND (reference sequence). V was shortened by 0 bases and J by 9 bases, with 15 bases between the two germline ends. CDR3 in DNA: TGTGCCAGTAGTATAGATTGGACAGGGAGGGGTGAGCAGTTCTTC. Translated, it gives CASSIDWTGRGEQFF.

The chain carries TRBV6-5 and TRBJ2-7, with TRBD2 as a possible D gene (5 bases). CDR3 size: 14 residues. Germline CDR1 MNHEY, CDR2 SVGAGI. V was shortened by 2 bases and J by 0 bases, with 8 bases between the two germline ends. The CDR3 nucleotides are TGTGCCAGCAGTTACGGGAGCCTCTCCTACGAGCAGTACTTC. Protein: CASSYGSLSYEQYF.

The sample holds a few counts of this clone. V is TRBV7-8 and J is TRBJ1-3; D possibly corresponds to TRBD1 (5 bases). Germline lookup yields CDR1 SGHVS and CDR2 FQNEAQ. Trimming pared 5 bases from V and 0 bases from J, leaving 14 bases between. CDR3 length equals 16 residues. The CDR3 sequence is CASSAGTLFSGNTIYF. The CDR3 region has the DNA TGTGCCAGCAGCGCCGGGACTCTGTTCTCTGGAAACACCATATATTTT.

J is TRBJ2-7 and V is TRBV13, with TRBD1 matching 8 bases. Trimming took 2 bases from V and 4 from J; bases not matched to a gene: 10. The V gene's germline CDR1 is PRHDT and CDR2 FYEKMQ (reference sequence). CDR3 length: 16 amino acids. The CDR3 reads CASSLRVGQVIYEQYF. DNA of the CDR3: TGTGCCAGCAGCTTAAGGGTGGGACAGGTTATTTACGAGCAGTACTTC.

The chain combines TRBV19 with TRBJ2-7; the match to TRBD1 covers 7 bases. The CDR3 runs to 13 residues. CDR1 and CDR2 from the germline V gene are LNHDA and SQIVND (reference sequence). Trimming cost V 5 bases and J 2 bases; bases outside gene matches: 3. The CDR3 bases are TGTGCCAGTAGTCCCGGGACAGCCTACGAGCAGTACTTC. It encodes CASSPGTAYEQYF.

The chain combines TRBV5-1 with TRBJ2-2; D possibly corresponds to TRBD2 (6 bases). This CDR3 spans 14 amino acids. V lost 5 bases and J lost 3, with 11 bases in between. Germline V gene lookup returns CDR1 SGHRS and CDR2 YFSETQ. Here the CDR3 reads CASSRESYTGELFF. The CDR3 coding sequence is TGCGCCAGCAGTCGGGAGTCCTACACCGGGGAGCTGTTTTTT. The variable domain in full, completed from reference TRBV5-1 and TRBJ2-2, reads KAGVTQTPRYLIKTRGQQVTLSCSPISGHRSVSWYQQTPGQGLQFLFEYFSETQRNKGNFPGRFSGRQFSNSRSEMNVSTLELGDSALYLCASSRESYTGELFFGEGSRLTVL.

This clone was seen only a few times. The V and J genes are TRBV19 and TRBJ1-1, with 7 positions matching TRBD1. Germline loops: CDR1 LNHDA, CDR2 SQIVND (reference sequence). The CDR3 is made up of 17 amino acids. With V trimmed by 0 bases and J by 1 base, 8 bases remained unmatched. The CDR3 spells CASSIDHARQGNTEAFF. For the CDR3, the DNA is TGTGCCAGTAGTATAGATCACGCTAGACAGGGGAACACTGAAGCTTTCTTT.

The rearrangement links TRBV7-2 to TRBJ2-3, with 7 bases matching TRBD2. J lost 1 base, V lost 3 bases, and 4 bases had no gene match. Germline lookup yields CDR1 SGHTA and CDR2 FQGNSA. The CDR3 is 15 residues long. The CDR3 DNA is TGTGCCAGCAGCTTCCAGGGAGGGGGCACAGATACGCAGTATTTT. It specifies CASSFQGGGTDTQYF.

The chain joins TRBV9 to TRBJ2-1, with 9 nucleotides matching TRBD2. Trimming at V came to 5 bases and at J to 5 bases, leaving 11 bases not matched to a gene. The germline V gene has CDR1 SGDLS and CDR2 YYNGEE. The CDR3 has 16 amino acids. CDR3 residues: CASSQLGTSTHNEQFF. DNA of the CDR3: TGTGCCAGCAGTCAACTTGGGACTAGCACTCACAATGAGCAGTTCTTC.

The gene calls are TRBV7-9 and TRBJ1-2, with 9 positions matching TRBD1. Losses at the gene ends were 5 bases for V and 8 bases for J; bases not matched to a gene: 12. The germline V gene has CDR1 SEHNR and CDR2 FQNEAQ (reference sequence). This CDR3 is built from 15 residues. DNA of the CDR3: TGTGCCAGCAGCCCTTGGACAGGGGCCACCGGGGGCTACACCTTC. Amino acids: CASSPWTGATGGYTF.

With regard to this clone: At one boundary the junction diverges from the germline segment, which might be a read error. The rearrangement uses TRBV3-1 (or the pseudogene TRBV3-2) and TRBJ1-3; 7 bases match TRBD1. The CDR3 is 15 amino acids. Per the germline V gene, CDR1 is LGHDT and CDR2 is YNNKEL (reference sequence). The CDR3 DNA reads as TGTGCCAGCAGCCAAGGAAGCTCGGGACAGAAATTACCAAATTTT. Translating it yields CASSQGSSGQKLPNF.

The CDR3 spells CASTLGARNEKLFF. The CDR3 bases are TGTGCCAGCACCTTGGGGGCCCGAAATGAAAAACTGTTTTTT. This chain connects TRBV28 to TRBJ1-4; D may be TRBD1 (6 bases). V lost 7 bases, J lost 5 bases, and 14 bases lay in between. Germline V gives CDR1 MDHEN, CDR2 SYDVKM. This CDR3 is built from 14 residues. Full variable domain (rest looked up from reference TRBV28 and TRBJ1-4): DVKVTQSSRYLVKRTGEKVFLECVQDMDHENMFWYRQDPGLGLRLIYFSYDVKMKEKGDIPEGYSVSREKKERFSLILESASTNQTSMYLCASTLGARNEKLFFGSGTQLSVL.

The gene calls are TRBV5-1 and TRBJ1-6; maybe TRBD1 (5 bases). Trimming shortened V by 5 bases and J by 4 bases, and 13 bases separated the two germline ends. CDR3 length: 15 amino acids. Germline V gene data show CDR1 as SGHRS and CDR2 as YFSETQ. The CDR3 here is CASRFTQEYNSPLHF. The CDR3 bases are TGCGCCAGCAGGTTTACACAGGAGTATAATTCACCCCTCCACTTT.

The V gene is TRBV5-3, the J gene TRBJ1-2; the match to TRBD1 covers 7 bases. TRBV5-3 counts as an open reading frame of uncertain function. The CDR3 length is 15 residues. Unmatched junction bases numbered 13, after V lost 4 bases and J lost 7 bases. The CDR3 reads CARSDTTGEGGGYTF. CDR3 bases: TGTGCCAGAAGCGATACTACAGGGGAAGGTGGTGGCTACACCTTC.

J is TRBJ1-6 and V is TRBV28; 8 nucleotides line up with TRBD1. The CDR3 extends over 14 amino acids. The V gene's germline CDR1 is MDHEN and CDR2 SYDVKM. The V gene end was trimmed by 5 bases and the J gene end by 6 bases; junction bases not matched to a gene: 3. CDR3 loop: CASSLGQGNSPLHF. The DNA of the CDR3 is TGTGCCAGCAGTCTAGGACAGGGTAATTCACCCCTCCACTTT. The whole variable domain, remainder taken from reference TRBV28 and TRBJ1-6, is DVKVTQSSRYLVKRTGEKVFLECVQDMDHENMFWYRQDPGLGLRLIYFSYDVKMKEKGDIPEGYSVSREKKERFSLILESASTNQTSMYLCASSLGQGNSPLHFGNGTRLTVT.

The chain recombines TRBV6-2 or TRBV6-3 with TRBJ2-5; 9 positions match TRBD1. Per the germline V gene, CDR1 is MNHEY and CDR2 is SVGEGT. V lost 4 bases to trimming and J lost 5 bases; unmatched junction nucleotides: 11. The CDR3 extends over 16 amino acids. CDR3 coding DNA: TGTGCCAGCAGTTCCGCCGGGACAGGGTTATGGGAGACCCAGTACTTC. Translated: CASSSAGTGLWETQYF.

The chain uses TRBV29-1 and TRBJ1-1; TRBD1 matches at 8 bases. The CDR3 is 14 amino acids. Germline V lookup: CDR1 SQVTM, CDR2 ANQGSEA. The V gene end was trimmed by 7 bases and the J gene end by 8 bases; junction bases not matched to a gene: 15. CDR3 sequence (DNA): TGCAGCGCCTCATGGACAGGGCTCGGTTCCGAAGCTTTCTTT. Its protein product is CSASWTGLGSEAFF.

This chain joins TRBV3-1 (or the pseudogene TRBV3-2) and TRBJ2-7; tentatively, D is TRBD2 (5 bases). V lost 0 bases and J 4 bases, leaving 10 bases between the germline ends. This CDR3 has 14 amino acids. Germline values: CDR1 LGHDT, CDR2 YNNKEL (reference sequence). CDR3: CASSQELRRYEQYF. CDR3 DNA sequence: TGTGCCAGCAGCCAAGAGCTCAGGAGGTACGAGCAGTACTTC.

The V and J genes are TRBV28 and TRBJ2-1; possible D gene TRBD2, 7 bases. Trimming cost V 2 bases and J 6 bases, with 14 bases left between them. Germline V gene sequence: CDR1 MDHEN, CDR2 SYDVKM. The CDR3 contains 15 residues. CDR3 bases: TGTGCCAGCAGTTTAGCGTTGGGGGGGGCCAATGAGCAGTTCTTC. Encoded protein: CASSLALGGANEQFF.

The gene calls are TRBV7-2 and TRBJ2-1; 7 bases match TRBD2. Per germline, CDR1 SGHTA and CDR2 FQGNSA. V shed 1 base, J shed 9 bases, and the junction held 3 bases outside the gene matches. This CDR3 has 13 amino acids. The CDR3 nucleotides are TGTGCCAGCAGCTTAGTGGCGGGGGTTGAGCAGTTCTTC. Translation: CASSLVAGVEQFF.

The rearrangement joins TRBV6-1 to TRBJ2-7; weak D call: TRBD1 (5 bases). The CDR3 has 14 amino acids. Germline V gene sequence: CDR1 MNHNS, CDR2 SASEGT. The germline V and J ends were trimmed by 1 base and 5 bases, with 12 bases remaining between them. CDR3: CASSEVGRVDEQYF. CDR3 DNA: TGTGCCAGCAGTGAAGTGGGCAGGGTGGACGAGCAGTACTTC.

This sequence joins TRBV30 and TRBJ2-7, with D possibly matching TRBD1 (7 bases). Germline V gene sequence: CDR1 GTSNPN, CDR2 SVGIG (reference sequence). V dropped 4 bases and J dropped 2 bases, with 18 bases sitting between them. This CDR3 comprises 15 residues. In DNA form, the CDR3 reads TGTGCCTGGACTCACTTCGGGGGACAGACCTACGAGCAGTACTTC. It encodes CAWTHFGGQTYEQYF.

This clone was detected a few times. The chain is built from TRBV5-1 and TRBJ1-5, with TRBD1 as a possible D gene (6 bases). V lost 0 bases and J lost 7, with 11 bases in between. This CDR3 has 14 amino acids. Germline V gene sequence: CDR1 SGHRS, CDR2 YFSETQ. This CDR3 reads CASSLAQGVQPQHF. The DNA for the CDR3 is TGCGCCAGCAGCTTGGCACAGGGCGTCCAGCCCCAGCATTTT.

The CDR3 protein is CSVEGTSGGQETQYF. The DNA for the CDR3 is TGCAGCGTTGAAGGGACTAGCGGGGGGCAAGAGACCCAGTACTTC. The chain couples TRBV29-1 to TRBJ2-5, with 14 bases lining up with TRBD2. The CDR3 has 15 amino acids. From germline, CDR1 is SQVTM and CDR2 ANQGSEA. The J segment lost 2 bases and the V segment lost 1 base, leaving 0 bases of the junction unmatched.

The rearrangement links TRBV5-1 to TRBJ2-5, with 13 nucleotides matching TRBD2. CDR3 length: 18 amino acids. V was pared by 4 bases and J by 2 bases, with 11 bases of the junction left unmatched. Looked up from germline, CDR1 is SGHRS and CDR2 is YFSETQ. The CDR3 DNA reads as TGCGCCAGCAGCCCGATCCCTACGACTAGCGGGGGGCAAGAGACCCAGTACTTC. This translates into CASSPIPTTSGGQETQYF.

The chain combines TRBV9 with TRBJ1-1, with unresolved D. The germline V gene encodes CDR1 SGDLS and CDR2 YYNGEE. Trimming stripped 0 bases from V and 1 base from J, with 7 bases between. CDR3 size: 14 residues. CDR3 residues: CASSVDWANTEAFF. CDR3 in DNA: TGTGCCAGCAGCGTAGATTGGGCGAACACTGAAGCTTTCTTT.

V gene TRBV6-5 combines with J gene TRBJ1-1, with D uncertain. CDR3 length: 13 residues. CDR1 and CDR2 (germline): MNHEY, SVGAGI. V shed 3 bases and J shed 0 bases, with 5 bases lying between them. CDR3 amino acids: CASSYTVNTEAFF. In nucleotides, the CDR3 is TGTGCCAGCAGTTATACGGTGAACACTGAAGCTTTCTTT.

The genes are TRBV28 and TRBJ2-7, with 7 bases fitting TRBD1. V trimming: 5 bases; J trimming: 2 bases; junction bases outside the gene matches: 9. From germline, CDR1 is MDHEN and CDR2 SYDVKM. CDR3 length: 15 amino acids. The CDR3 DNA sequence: TGTGCCAGCAGTGTCGACAGGGCGCTAACCTACGAGCAGTACTTC. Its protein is CASSVDRALTYEQYF.